This TCR beta chain was recovered during a study of radiation and T cells in renal cell carcinoma. General study findings and limits: Top tumor clonotypes rose in blood 2 weeks post-radiation, then contracted. Baseline intratumoral clonotype presence is unknown without pretreatment biopsies.

Time point noted: blood 4 weeks post-SBRT, at nephrectomy. Sample treatment: 15 Gy SBRT to primary tumor, nephrectomy 4 weeks later. Nephrectomy followed 15 Gy stereotactic body radiation by 4 weeks. Blood was sampled at baseline, 2 weeks and 4 weeks after SBRT. In the case of this clone: Its specificity is unknown.

This CDR3 has 15 amino acids. Germline V gives CDR1 SGHRS, CDR2 YFSETQ. After removal of 2 bases from V and 8 bases from J, the junction contained 10 bases not matched to a gene. Method: immunoSEQ multiplex PCR; TCRdb's copy keeps in-frame clones and lacks some. The sample has some 44,000 clones; roughly 80% are singletons. The sequence came from a woman aged 70-85 years with renal cell carcinoma. This specimen consisted of blood, obtained from a patient whose treatment included radiotherapy and nephrectomy. V gene TRBV5-1 combines with J gene TRBJ2-1, with 7 bases aligning to TRBD2. The CDR3 here is CASSFWGGGIDEQFF. The CDR3 DNA reads as TGCGCCAGCAGCTTTTGGGGGGGAGGCATTGATGAGCAGTTCTTC.